What follows are 10 T cell receptor beta chains derived from one specimen sequenced in a study of neurological immune-mediated disorders (dated by TCRdb to between 2017 and 2020). The library was produced with 5' RACE. Sequencing took place on an Illumina HiSeq 2500. The public reads were reanalyzed by TCRdb: fastp trimming at Q25, MiXCR alignment, in-frame beta chains only. Each CDR3 protein appears once, grouped with its most common genes and DNA. This sample is represented by 52,000 or so distinct CDR3 sequences; about 4.2% of them were singletons. 1.9% of the sample comes from the top ten. The sequenced sample was CD4+ T cells from blood. These receptors all come from a woman between 40 and 55 years old with multiple sclerosis.

The V and J genes are TRBV4-1 and TRBJ2-6; 10 nucleotides align to TRBD1. This CDR3 has 19 residues. The germline gives CDR1 MGHRA, CDR2 YSYEKL. V was clipped by 5 bases and J by 0 bases; unmatched bases: 10. The CDR3 here is CASSSRGTGANSGANVLTF. DNA for the CDR3: TGCGCCAGCAGCTCGAGAGGGACAGGGGCTAACTCTGGGGCCAACGTCCTGACTTTC.

Many counts were recorded for this clonotype. J is TRBJ2-3 and V is TRBV6-5, with 7 bases that match TRBD2. After removal of 5 bases from V and 5 bases from J, the junction contained 4 bases not matched to a gene. The germline CDR1 and CDR2 sequences are MNHEY and SVGAGI. The CDR3 sequence is 13 residues long. The CDR3 protein is CASSGPGGDTQYF. The CDR3 DNA follows: TGTGCCAGCAGTGGCCCGGGAGGAGATACGCAGTATTTT.

V usage is TRBV2 and J usage is TRBJ2-2; TRBD1 matches 9 bases. The CDR3 consists of 16 residues. J gave up 4 bases and V 3 bases, and 6 bases lay outside the gene matches. Germline V gene data show CDR1 as SNHLY and CDR2 as FYNNEI. This chain's CDR3 is CASSEEGTGITGELFF. The DNA of the CDR3 is TGTGCCAGCAGTGAGGAGGGGACAGGGATCACCGGGGAGCTGTTTTTT.

This clonotype has at least ten counts. CDR3 DNA sequence: TGTGCCAGCAGTTACTCGGGGACAGACGGTAGAAACACCATATATTTT. Translation: CASSYSGTDGRNTIYF. V and J are TRBV6-6 and TRBJ1-3; 7 bases fit TRBD1. V dropped 0 bases and J dropped 5; count of bases not matched to a gene: 7. The CDR3 extends over 16 amino acids. Germline assignment: CDR1 MNHNY and CDR2 SVGAGI (reference sequence).

The table lists this clonotype with many counts. The chain is built from TRBV2 and TRBJ2-3; 7 nucleotides align to TRBD2. The germline V gene has CDR1 SNHLY and CDR2 FYNNEI. V was clipped by 2 bases and J by 0 bases; unmatched bases: 5. The CDR3 spans 16 residues. The chain's CDR3 is CASSERLAVSTDTQYF. The CDR3 nucleotides read TGTGCCAGCAGTGAACGGCTAGCGGTTAGCACAGATACGCAGTATTTT.

This clonotype was picked up many times. V gene TRBV3-1 combines with J gene TRBJ1-4; D gene unclear. The CDR3 has 16 residues. V was clipped by 4 bases and J by 3 bases, with 15 bases between them. Germline CDR1 LGHDT, CDR2 YNNKEL (reference sequence). CDR3 loop: CASSPWTEGSNEKLFF. DNA for the CDR3: TGTGCCAGCAGCCCATGGACGGAAGGATCTAATGAAAAACTGTTTTTT.

This clonotype was detected many times. The rearrangement uses TRBV7-9 and TRBJ1-1, with a weak D call TRBD1 (5 bases). CDR1 and CDR2 from the germline V gene are SEHNR and FQNEAQ (reference sequence). The CDR3 contains 14 residues. The ends were cut back, 5 bases at V and 2 bases at J, with 12 bases in the middle. The CDR3 DNA reads TGTGCCAGCAGCCTGCAGGGAGGCAACACTGAAGCTTTCTTT. Protein sequence: CASSLQGGNTEAFF.

The sample holds many counts of this clonotype. This chain links TRBV5-5 with TRBJ2-5; 9 nucleotides agree with TRBD1. CDR3 length: 14 amino acids. Germline V gene sequence: CDR1 SGHKS, CDR2 YYEKEE (reference sequence). Germline trimming cut 2 bases from V and 5 bases from J; bases unmatched to any gene: 4. The DNA of the CDR3 is TGTGCCAGCAGCTTAACAGGGGGCGGGGAGACCCAGTACTTC. Amino acid sequence: CASSLTGGGETQYF. The full variable domain, in which reference TRBV5-5 and TRBJ2-5 provide the parts outside the CDR3, is DAGVTQSPTHLIKTRGQQVTLRCSPISGHKSVSWYQQVLGQGPQFIFQYYEKEERGRGNFPDRFSARQFPNYSSELNVNALLLGDSALYLCASSLTGGGETQYFGPGTRLLVL.

This clonotype was detected ten times or more. The V and J genes are TRBV7-8 and TRBJ2-1, with 7 bases lining up with TRBD1. The CDR3 totals 13 residues. Germline CDR1 reads SGHVS; CDR2 reads FQNEAQ. V trimming: 5 bases; J trimming: 7 bases; junction bases outside the gene matches: 5. CDR3 bases: TGTGCCAGCAGCCCAGGGACAGCGAATGAGCAGTTCTTC. Translated: CASSPGTANEQFF.

Many counts were recorded for this clonotype. This chain joins TRBV5-1 and TRBJ1-1; maybe TRBD1 (6 bases). Trimming removed 4 bases from V and 5 bases from J, with 18 bases in between. CDR3 length: 15 amino acids. The V gene's germline CDR1 is SGHRS and CDR2 YFSETQ. CDR3 coding DNA: TGCGCCAGCAGCGAACCTTCCAGGGGTTATACTGAAGCTTTCTTT. Residues: CASSEPSRGYTEAFF.